These 26 T cell receptor beta chains were sequenced from one sample in a study of blood T cell repertoires in COVID-19. The data were produced by immunoSEQ multiplex PCR, yet TCRdb's version contains in-frame clones alone and is incomplete. The table lists 200,000 or so clones, approximately 91% of them singletons, with roughly 6.5% in the top ten. What was sequenced was peripheral blood. The receptors were sampled from a man aged 60-69 years who had recovered from COVID-19.

The chain employs TRBV5-4 and TRBJ1-2, with unresolved D. Trimming took 4 bases from V and 0 from J, leaving 13 bases between them. From germline, CDR1 is SGHNT and CDR2 YYREEE (reference sequence). The CDR3 has 15 amino acids. The CDR3 is CASSPGISSNYGYTF. CDR3 sequence (DNA): TGTGCCAGCAGCCCCGGGATTTCTTCTAACTATGGCTACACCTTC.

The chain recombines TRBV10-1 with TRBJ1-4, with TRBD1 matching over 8 bases. Germline CDR1 and CDR2: WNHNN and SYGVQD (reference sequence). CDR3 length: 20 amino acids. Unmatched junction bases numbered 19, after V lost 0 bases and J lost 7 bases. This CDR3 is CASSESGDRSSSGFGEKLFF. The CDR3 nucleotides read TGCGCCAGCAGTGAGTCAGGGGACAGGTCGTCGTCGGGATTTGGTGAAAAACTGTTTTTT.

The V call is TRBV5-1, the J call TRBJ1-2; the D gene is possibly TRBD1 (6 bases). Germline V CDR1 and CDR2: SGHRS, YFSETQ. With 4 bases removed from V and 9 bases from J, the gap between germline ends came to 19 bases. This CDR3 spans 14 amino acids. This CDR3 is CASSQTGLMFRYTF. CDR3 bases: TGCGCCAGCAGCCAGACAGGCCTAATGTTCCGCTACACCTTC.

V gene TRBV3-1 (or the pseudogene TRBV3-2) combines with J gene TRBJ2-7; D ambiguous. CDR3 length: 14 amino acids. Germline V lookup: CDR1 LGHDT, CDR2 YNNKEL (reference sequence). Trimming cost V 1 base and J 1 base, with 8 bases left between them. The chain's CDR3 is CASSQAAGSYEQYF. CDR3 DNA sequence: TGTGCCAGCAGCCAAGCGGCAGGTTCCTACGAGCAGTACTTC.

This chain links TRBV7-2 with TRBJ1-5; D call uncertain. The V end lost 0 bases, the J end lost 0 bases, and 12 bases lay between the germline ends. The CDR3 runs 17 residues. Germline V gene lookup returns CDR1 SGHTA and CDR2 FQGNSA. In nucleotides, the CDR3 is TGTGCCAGCAGCTTAGCTTCCAGGAGGTTTAGCAATCAGCCCCAGCATTTT. Protein: CASSLASRRFSNQPQHF. Full variable domain (missing parts from reference TRBV7-2 and TRBJ1-5): GAGVSQSPSNKVTEKGKDVELRCDPISGHTALYWYRQSLGQGLEFLIYFQGNSAPDKSGLPSDRFSAERTGGSVSTLTIQRTQQEDSAVYLCASSLASRRFSNQPQHFGDGTRLSIL.

This clone was seen a handful of times. This rearrangement joins TRBV7-9 to TRBJ1-1; possible D gene TRBD1, 6 bases. Trimming left V 4 bases short and J 4 bases short, with 16 bases between. From germline, CDR1 is SEHNR and CDR2 FQNEAQ (reference sequence). CDR3 length: 15 amino acids. CDR3 in amino acids: CASSSKGQGSTEAFF. DNA of the CDR3: TGTGCCAGCAGCTCGAAGGGCCAGGGGAGCACTGAAGCTTTCTTT.

This CDR3 is CATGTGGVGTEAFF. The DNA of the CDR3 is TGTGCCACAGGGACAGGGGGCGTCGGGACTGAAGCTTTCTTT. The chain links TRBV2 to TRBJ1-1, with 12 bases that match TRBD1. CDR1 and CDR2 from the germline V gene are SNHLY and FYNNEI. The CDR3 is made up of 14 amino acids. V gave up 10 bases and J gave up 5 bases; unmatched junction bases: 8.

The V gene is TRBV9, the J gene TRBJ2-3, with 7 bases that match TRBD2. J lost 2 bases, V lost 6 bases, and 6 bases had no gene match. The germline V gene encodes CDR1 SGDLS and CDR2 YYNGEE. The CDR3 spans 14 residues. The CDR3 spells CASNSGMITDTQYF. CDR3 nucleotides: TGTGCCAGCAACAGCGGGATGATCACAGATACGCAGTATTTT.

This clone was recorded once. The V and J genes are TRBV5-1 and TRBJ2-3; 13 nucleotides line up with TRBD2. The CDR3 has 18 amino acids. Germline V gene sequence: CDR1 SGHRS, CDR2 YFSETQ. With V trimmed by 4 bases and J by 0 bases, 8 bases remained unmatched. CDR3 in amino acids: CASSPGLAGVGSTDTQYF. Here the CDR3 DNA reads TGCGCCAGCAGCCCCGGACTAGCGGGAGTAGGGAGCACAGATACGCAGTATTTT.

This rearrangement joins TRBV2 to TRBJ2-3; TRBD1 matches 8 bases. This CDR3 has 15 residues. V dropped 6 bases and J dropped 2; count of bases not matched to a gene: 7. CDR1 SNHLY and CDR2 FYNNEI come from the germline V gene. The CDR3 reads CASSPGQGDTDTQYF. The CDR3 nucleotides read TGTGCCAGCAGCCCTGGACAGGGAGACACAGATACGCAGTATTTT.

The chain uses TRBV5-1 and TRBJ2-7; D not resolved. The germline V gene has CDR1 SGHRS and CDR2 YFSETQ. Trimming removed 0 bases at V and 6 bases at J, with 19 bases between. The CDR3 is made up of 16 amino acids. The CDR3 loop reads CASSLDGRHPTIEQYF. The CDR3 coding sequence is TGCGCCAGCAGCTTGGACGGTCGACATCCTACCATCGAGCAGTACTTC.

The J gene is TRBJ2-7, the V gene TRBV28, with D tentatively TRBD2 (5 bases). The CDR3 is made up of 12 amino acids. Germline CDR1 is MDHEN and CDR2 is SYDVKM. V lost 10 bases, J lost 2 bases, and 12 bases lay in between. In DNA form, the CDR3 reads TGTGCCACGAGGGAACGGACCTACGAGCAGTACTTC. Translating it yields CATRERTYEQYF.

The chain carries TRBV5-1 and TRBJ2-5; 12 nucleotides agree with TRBD2. This CDR3 is 18 amino acids long. Per the germline V gene, CDR1 is SGHRS and CDR2 is YFSETQ. The V gene end was trimmed by 3 bases and the J gene end by 4 bases; junction bases not matched to a gene: 13. DNA of the CDR3: TGCGCCAGCAGCTGGTCTGGCCGGACTAGCGGGGACGGAGAGACCCAGTACTTC. Protein: CASSWSGRTSGDGETQYF.

The chain employs TRBV19 and TRBJ2-1, with 9 bases lining up with TRBD2. The germline V gene encodes CDR1 LNHDA and CDR2 SQIVND (reference sequence). The CDR3 is 15 amino acids. Trimming removed 4 bases from V and 0 bases from J; junction bases left unmatched: 1. In nucleotides, the CDR3 is TGTGCCAGTAGTAAGACTAGCGGCTCCTACAATGAGCAGTTCTTC. Translation gives CASSKTSGSYNEQFF.

The CDR3 spells CASSLNRGRPQHF. The CDR3 coding sequence is TGTGCCAGCAGTTTGAACAGGGGTCGGCCCCAGCATTTT. The rearrangement links TRBV12-3 or TRBV12-4 to TRBJ1-5, with 7 bases identical to TRBD1. The trim removed 3 bases at V and 9 bases at J, leaving 5 bases unmatched. The CDR3 loop spans 13 amino acids.

The chain is built from TRBV30 and TRBJ2-2; D gene ambiguous. V was pared by 8 bases and J by 0 bases, with 13 bases between. CDR3 length: 14 residues. Germline lookup yields CDR1 GTSNPN and CDR2 SVGIG (reference sequence). Here the CDR3 DNA reads TGTGCCCTGGATCGACAAGCGAACACCGGGGAGCTGTTTTTT. It yields the protein CALDRQANTGELFF.

The V and J genes are TRBV9 and TRBJ1-1; D may be TRBD1 (6 bases). From germline, CDR1 is SGDLS and CDR2 YYNGEE. This CDR3 is 15 amino acids long. Trimming took 2 bases from V and 2 from J, leaving 13 bases between them. This chain's CDR3 is CASSVHREINTEAFF. The CDR3 bases are TGTGCCAGCAGCGTTCACAGGGAGATTAACACTGAAGCTTTCTTT.

The gene calls are TRBV19 and TRBJ1-1; 9 bases fit TRBD1. This CDR3 has 12 amino acids. Germline CDR1 reads LNHDA; CDR2 reads SQIVND (reference sequence). V shed 7 bases, J shed 7 bases, and the junction held 4 bases outside the gene matches. The CDR3 is CASTRDRDEAFF. CDR3 DNA sequence: TGTGCCAGTACCCGGGACAGGGATGAAGCTTTCTTT.

The gene calls are TRBV13 and TRBJ2-7; tentative D call: TRBD1 (5 bases). The CDR3 is 13 residues long. The V end was cut by 2 bases, the J end by 1 base, with 6 bases between. CDR1 PRHDT and CDR2 FYEKMQ come from the germline V gene (reference sequence). The CDR3 region is CASSLRTSYEQYF. CDR3 bases: TGTGCCAGCAGCTTAAGGACATCCTACGAGCAGTACTTC.

This rearrangement joins TRBV4-2 to TRBJ2-7; no clear D. V was clipped by 0 bases and J by 6 bases, with 9 bases between them. This CDR3 is 13 amino acids long. CDR1 LGHNA and CDR2 YNFKEQ come from the germline V gene. CDR3 in DNA: TGTGCCAGCAGCCAAGAAAGAACTACCGAGCAGTACTTC. This encodes CASSQERTTEQYF.

The V gene is TRBV7-2, the J gene TRBJ1-1; 7 positions agree with TRBD1. V was pared by 5 bases and J by 1 base, with 7 bases of the junction left unmatched. Per the germline V gene, CDR1 is SGHTA and CDR2 is FQGNSA. The CDR3 spans 15 residues. The CDR3 DNA reads TGTGCCAGCAGCCCAGGACAGGTCCGGAACACTGAAGCTTTCTTT. Amino acids: CASSPGQVRNTEAFF.

In its sample, this clone was seen once. The chain carries TRBV28 and TRBJ1-5, with 9 bases that match TRBD1. Germline V CDR1 and CDR2: MDHEN, SYDVKM. J gave up 7 bases and V 8 bases, and 6 bases lay outside the gene matches. The CDR3 loop spans 13 amino acids. Written as DNA, the CDR3 is TGTGCCAGCCTAGACAGGGGGAAGCAGCCCCAGCATTTT. This codes for CASLDRGKQPQHF.

J is TRBJ1-2 and V is TRBV5-1; D is undetermined. Germline loops: CDR1 SGHRS, CDR2 YFSETQ. Between the trimmed V and J ends, which lost 3 bases and 6 bases, there was a span of 12 bases. This CDR3 contains 13 residues. CDR3 sequence: CASSYTESDGYTF. CDR3 DNA sequence: TGCGCCAGCAGCTATACAGAGTCAGATGGCTACACCTTC.

The table lists this clone with a count of one. The chain is built from TRBV2 and TRBJ2-1; 10 bases fit TRBD2. The CDR3 totals 12 residues. V was pared by 10 bases and J by 9 bases, with 6 bases of the junction left unmatched. Looked up from germline, CDR1 is SNHLY and CDR2 is FYNNEI. CDR3 sequence (DNA): TGTGCCACCTCTAGCGGGGGCCCTGAGCAGTTCTTC. Its translation: CATSSGGPEQFF.

The V call is TRBV30, the J call TRBJ1-1, with 11 nucleotides matching TRBD1. Germline CDR1 and CDR2: GTSNPN and SVGIG (reference sequence). The CDR3 consists of 19 residues. The trim removed 0 bases at V and 0 bases at J, leaving 12 bases unmatched. The CDR3 sequence: CAWSVQEGQGVLMNTEAFF. For the CDR3, the DNA is TGTGCCTGGAGTGTACAGGAGGGACAGGGGGTTCTAATGAACACTGAAGCTTTCTTT. Together with reference TRBV30 and TRBJ1-1, the CDR3 gives the full variable domain: SQTIHQWPATLVQPVGSPLSLECTVEGTSNPNLYWYRQAAGRGLQLLFYSVGIGQISSEVPQNLSASRPQDRQFILSSKKLLLSDSGFYLCAWSVQEGQGVLMNTEAFFGQGTRLTVV.

The gene calls are TRBV6-5 and TRBJ1-4, with D hard to call. The V gene's germline CDR1 is MNHEY and CDR2 SVGAGI. The V and J ends lost 6 bases and 6 bases respectively, with 14 bases between them. The CDR3 totals 14 residues. The CDR3 coding sequence is TGTGCCAGCAGCCGCTCCTCAGTGTATGAAAAACTGTTTTTT. It specifies CASSRSSVYEKLFF.